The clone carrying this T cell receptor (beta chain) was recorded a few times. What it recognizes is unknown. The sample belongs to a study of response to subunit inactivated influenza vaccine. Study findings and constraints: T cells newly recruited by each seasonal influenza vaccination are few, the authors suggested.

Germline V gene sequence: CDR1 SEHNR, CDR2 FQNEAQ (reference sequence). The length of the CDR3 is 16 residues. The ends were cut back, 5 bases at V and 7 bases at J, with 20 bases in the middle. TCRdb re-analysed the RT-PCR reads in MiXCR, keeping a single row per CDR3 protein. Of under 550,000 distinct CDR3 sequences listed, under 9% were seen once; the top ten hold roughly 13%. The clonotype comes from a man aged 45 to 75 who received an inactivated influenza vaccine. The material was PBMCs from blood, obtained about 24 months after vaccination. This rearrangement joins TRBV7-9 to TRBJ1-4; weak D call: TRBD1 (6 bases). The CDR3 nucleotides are TGTGCCAGCAGCACATCACGGGGGGGACAAGGTGAAAAACTGTTTTTT. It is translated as CASSTSRGGQGEKLFF.